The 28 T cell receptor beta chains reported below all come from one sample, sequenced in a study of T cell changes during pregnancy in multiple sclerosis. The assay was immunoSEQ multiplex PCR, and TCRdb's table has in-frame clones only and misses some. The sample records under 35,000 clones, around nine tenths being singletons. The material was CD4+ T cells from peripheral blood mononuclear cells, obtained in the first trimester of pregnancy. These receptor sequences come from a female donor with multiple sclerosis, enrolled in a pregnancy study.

This chain's CDR3 is CASSPLPRTGGGSPYEQYF. The CDR3 DNA sequence: TGCGCCAGCAGCCCCCTCCCGAGGACAGGGGGAGGGAGTCCCTACGAGCAGTACTTC. The chain has TRBV4-1 and TRBJ2-7, with TRBD1 matching 10 bases. The CDR3 runs 19 residues. With V trimmed by 4 bases and J by 2 bases, 17 bases remained unmatched. The germline CDR1 and CDR2 sequences are MGHRA and YSYEKL.

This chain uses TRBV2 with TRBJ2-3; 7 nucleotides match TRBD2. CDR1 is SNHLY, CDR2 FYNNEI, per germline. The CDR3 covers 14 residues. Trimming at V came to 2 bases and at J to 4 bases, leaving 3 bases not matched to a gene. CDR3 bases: TGTGCCAGCAGTGAAACTCGGGGGGCAGATACGCAGTATTTT. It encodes CASSETRGADTQYF.

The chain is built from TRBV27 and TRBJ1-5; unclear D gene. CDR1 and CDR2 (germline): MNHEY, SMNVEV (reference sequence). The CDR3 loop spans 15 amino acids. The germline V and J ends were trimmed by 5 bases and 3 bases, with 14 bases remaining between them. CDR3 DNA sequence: TGTGCCAGCAGTCGAAGCGGGCAGGTCAATCAGCCCCAGCATTTT. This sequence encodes CASSRSGQVNQPQHF.

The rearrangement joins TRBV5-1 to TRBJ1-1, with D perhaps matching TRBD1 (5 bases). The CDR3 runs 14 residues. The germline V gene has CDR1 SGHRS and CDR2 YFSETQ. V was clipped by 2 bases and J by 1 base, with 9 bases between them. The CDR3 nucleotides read TGCGCCAGCAGCTTCCAGACAGAGAACACTGAAGCTTTCTTT. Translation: CASSFQTENTEAFF.

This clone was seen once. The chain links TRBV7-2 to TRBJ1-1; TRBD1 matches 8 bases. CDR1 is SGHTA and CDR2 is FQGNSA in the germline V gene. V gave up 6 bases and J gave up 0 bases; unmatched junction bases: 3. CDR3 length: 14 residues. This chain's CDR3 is CASRPDRVNTEAFF. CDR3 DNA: TGTGCCAGCAGGCCGGACAGGGTGAACACTGAAGCTTTCTTT.

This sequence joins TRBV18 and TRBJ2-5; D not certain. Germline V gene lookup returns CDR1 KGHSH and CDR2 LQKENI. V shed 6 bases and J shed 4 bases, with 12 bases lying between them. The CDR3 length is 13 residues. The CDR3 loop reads CASSPRVGETQYF. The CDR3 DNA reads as TGTGCCAGCTCCCCTCGCGTTGGAGAGACCCAGTACTTC.

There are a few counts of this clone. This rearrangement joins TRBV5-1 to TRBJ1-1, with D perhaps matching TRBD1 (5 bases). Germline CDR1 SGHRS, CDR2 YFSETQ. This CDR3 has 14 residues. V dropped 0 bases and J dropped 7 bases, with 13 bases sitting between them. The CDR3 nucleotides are TGCGCCAGCAGCTTGGGTATCCGAGACAGTGAAGCTTTCTTT. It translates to CASSLGIRDSEAFF.

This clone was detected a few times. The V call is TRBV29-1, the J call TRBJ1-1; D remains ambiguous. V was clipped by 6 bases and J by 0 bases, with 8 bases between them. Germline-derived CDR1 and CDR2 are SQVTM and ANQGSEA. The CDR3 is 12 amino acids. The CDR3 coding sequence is TGCAGCGTACTCGACTTGAACACTGAAGCTTTCTTT. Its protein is CSVLDLNTEAFF.

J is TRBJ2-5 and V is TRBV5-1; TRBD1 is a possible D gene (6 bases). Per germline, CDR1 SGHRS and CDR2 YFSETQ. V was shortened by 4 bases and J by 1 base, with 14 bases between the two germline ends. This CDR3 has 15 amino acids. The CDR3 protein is CASSTYQGGQETQYF. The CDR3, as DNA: TGCGCCAGCAGCACCTATCAAGGGGGCCAAGAGACCCAGTACTTC.

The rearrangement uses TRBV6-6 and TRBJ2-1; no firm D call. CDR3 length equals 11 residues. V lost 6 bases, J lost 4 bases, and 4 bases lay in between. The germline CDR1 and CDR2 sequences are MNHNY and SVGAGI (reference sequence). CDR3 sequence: CASRQYNEQFF. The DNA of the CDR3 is TGTGCCAGCAGACAATACAATGAGCAGTTCTTC.

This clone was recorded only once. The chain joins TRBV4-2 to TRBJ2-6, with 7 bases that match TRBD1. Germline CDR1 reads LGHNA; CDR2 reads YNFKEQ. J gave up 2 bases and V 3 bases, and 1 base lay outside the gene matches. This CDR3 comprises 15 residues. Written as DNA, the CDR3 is TGTGCCAGCAGCCAGAGGGGGCCTGGGGCCAACGTCCTGACTTTC. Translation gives CASSQRGPGANVLTF.

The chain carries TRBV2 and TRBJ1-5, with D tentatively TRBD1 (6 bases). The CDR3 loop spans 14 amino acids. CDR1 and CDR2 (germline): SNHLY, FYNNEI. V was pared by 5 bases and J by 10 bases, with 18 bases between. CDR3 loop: CASSNLPGHKPQHF. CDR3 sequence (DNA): TGTGCCAGCAGTAACTTACCGGGACACAAACCCCAGCATTTT. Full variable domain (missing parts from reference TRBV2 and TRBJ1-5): EPEVTQTPSHQVTQMGQEVILRCVPISNHLYFYWYRQILGQKVEFLVSFYNNEISEKSEIFDDQFSVERPDGSNFTLKIRSTKLEDSAMYFCASSNLPGHKPQHFGDGTRLSIL.

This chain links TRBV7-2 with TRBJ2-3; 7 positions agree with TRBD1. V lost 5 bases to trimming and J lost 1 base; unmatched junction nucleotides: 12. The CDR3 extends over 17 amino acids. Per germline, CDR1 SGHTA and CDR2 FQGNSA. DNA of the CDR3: TGTGCCAGCAGCCACAAGGGACAGACCCTCGGCACAGATACGCAGTATTTT. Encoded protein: CASSHKGQTLGTDTQYF.

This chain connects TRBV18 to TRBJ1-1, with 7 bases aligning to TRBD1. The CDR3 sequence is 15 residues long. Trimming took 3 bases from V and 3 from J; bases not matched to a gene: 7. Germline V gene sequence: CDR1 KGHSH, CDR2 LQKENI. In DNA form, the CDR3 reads TGTGCCAGCTCACCCCGACAGGGTACGGACACTGAAGCTTTCTTT. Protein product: CASSPRQGTDTEAFF.

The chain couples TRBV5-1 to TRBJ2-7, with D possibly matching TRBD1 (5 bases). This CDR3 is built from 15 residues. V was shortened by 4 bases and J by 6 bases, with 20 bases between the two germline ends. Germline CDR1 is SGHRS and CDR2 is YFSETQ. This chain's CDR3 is CASSDARVNLGEQYF. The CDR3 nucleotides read TGCGCCAGCAGCGATGCCAGGGTAAACCTTGGCGAGCAGTACTTC.

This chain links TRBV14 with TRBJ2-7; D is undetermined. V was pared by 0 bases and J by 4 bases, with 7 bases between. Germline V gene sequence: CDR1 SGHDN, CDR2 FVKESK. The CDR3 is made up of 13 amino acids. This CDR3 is CASSQDRYYEQYF. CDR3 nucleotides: TGTGCCAGCAGCCAAGACCGGTATTACGAGCAGTACTTC.

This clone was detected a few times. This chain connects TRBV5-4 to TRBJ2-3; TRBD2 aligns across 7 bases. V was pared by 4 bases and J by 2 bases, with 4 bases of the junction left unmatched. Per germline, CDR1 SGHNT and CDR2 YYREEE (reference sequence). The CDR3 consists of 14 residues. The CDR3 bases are TGTGCCAGCAGCCCGGGACTACCCACAGATACGCAGTATTTT. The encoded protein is CASSPGLPTDTQYF.

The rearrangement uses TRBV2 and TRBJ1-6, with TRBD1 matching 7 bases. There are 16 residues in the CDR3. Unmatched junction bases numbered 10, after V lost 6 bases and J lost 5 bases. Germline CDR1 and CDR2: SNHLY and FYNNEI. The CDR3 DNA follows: TGTGCCAGCAGCCAACTAGGGACAGAGAATAATTCACCCCTCCACTTT. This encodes CASSQLGTENNSPLHF.

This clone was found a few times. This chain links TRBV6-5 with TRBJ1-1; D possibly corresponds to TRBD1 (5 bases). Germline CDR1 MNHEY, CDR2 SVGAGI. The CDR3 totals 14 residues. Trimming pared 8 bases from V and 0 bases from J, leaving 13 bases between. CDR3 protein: CASQTGGLNTEAFF. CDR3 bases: TGTGCCAGCCAAACCGGGGGTTTGAACACTGAAGCTTTCTTT.

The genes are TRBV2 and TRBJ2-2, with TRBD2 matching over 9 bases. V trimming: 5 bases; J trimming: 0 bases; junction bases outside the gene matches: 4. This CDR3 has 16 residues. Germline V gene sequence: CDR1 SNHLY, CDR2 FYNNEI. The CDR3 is CASSFQRGANTGELFF. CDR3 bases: TGTGCCAGCAGTTTCCAGCGGGGGGCGAACACCGGGGAGCTGTTTTTT. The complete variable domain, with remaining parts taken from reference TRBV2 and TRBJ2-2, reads EPEVTQTPSHQVTQMGQEVILRCVPISNHLYFYWYRQILGQKVEFLVSFYNNEISEKSEIFDDQFSVERPDGSNFTLKIRSTKLEDSAMYFCASSFQRGANTGELFFGEGSRLTVL.

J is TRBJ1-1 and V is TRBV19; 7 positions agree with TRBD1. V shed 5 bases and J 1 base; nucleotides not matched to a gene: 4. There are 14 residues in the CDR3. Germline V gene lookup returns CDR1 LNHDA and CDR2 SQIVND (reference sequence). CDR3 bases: TGTGCCAGTAGTCGCCGGACAGGGAACACTGAAGCTTTCTTT. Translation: CASSRRTGNTEAFF. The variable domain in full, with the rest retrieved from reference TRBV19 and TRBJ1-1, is DGGITQSPKYLFRKEGQNVTLSCEQNLNHDAMYWYRQDPGQGLRLIYYSQIVNDFQKGDIAEGYSVSREKKESFPLTVTSAQKNPTAFYLCASSRRTGNTEAFFGQGTRLTVV.

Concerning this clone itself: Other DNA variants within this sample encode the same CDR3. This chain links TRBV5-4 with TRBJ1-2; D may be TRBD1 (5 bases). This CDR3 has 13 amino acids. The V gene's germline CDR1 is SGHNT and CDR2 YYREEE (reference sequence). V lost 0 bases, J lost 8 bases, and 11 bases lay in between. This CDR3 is CASSLEGVGGYTF. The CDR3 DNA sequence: TGTGCCAGCAGCTTGGAAGGGGTCGGCGGCTACACCTTC.

The CDR3 DNA is TGTGCCAGCAGTCCCCTAGGACTAGCGGGAAATGAGCAGTTCTTC. This encodes CASSPLGLAGNEQFF. The J gene is TRBJ2-1, the V gene TRBV27, with TRBD2 matching over 12 bases. The CDR3 consists of 15 residues. CDR1 MNHEY and CDR2 SMNVEV come from the germline V gene (reference sequence). The ends lost 5 bases at V and 7 bases at J; junction bases unmatched: 6.

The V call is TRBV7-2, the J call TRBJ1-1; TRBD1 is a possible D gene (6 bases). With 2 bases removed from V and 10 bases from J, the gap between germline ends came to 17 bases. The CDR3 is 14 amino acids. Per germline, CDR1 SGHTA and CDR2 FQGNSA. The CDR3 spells CASSLYQGRSPAFF. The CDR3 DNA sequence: TGTGCCAGCAGCTTATATCAGGGGCGCTCTCCAGCTTTCTTT.

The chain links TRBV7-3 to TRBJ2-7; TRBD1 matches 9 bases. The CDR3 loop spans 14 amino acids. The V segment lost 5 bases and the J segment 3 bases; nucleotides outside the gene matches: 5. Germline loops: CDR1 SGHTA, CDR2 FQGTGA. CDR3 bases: TGTGCCAGCAGCGGGGGACAGGGTGGCTACGAGCAGTACTTC. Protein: CASSGGQGGYEQYF. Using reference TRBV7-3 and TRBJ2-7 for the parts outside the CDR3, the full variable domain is GAGVSQTPSNKVTEKGKYVELRCDPISGHTALYWYRQSLGQGPEFLIYFQGTGAADDSGLPNDRFFAVRPEGSVSTLKIQRTERGDSAVYLCASSGGQGGYEQYFGPGTRLTVT.

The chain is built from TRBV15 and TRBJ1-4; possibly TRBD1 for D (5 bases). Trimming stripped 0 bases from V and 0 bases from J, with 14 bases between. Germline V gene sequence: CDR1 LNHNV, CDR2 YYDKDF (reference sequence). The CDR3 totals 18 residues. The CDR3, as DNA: TGTGCCACCAGCAGAGATATTTCCGGAGGGGCAACTAATGAAAAACTGTTTTTT. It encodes CATSRDISGGATNEKLFF.

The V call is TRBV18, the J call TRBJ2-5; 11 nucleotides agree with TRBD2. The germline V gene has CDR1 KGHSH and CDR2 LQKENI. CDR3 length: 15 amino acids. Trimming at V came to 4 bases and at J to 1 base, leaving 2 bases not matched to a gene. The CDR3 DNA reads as TGTGCCAGCTCACGACTAGCGGGGAGCCAAGAGACCCAGTACTTC. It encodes CASSRLAGSQETQYF.

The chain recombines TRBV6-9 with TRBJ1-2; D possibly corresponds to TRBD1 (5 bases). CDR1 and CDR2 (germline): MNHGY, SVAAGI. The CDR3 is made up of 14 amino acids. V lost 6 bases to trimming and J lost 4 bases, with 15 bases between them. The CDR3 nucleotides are TGTGCCAGCAGGTACTCTAGACAGCCCTATGGCTACACCTTC. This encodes CASRYSRQPYGYTF.